The 3 T cell receptor beta chains reported below all come from one sample, sequenced in a study of cytomegalovirus exposure and HLA in healthy donors. Some clones are missing from TCRdb's copy, which holds only in-frame ones; the method was immunoSEQ multiplex PCR. The sample includes approximately 160,000 clones, roughly 91% of them seen just once. Sample: PBMCs. These receptors came from a woman aged 18-30 years in good health and CMV-seropositive.

The V gene is TRBV19, the J gene TRBJ2-7, with 8 bases that match TRBD1. Germline V CDR1 and CDR2: LNHDA, SQIVND (reference sequence). V trimming: 4 bases; J trimming: 5 bases; junction bases outside the gene matches: 4. The CDR3 is 13 amino acids. The CDR3: CASSSGQGDEQYF. For the CDR3, the DNA is TGTGCCAGTAGTAGCGGACAGGGTGACGAGCAGTACTTC.

The rearrangement joins TRBV11-3 to TRBJ2-1; 13 bases map to TRBD2. The CDR3 runs to 16 residues. CDR1 is SGHNT, CDR2 YENEEA, per germline. V lost 2 bases, J lost 5 bases, and 3 bases stayed unmatched. CDR3 in amino acids: CASSLLGLAGHNEQFF. The CDR3 DNA reads as TGTGCCAGCAGCTTATTGGGACTAGCGGGACACAATGAGCAGTTCTTC. Using reference TRBV11-3 and TRBJ2-1 for the parts outside the CDR3, the full variable domain is EAGVVQSPRYKIIEKKQPVAFWCNPISGHNTLYWYLQNLGQGPELLIRYENEEAVDDSQLPKDRFSAERLKGVDSTLKIQPAELGDSAVYLCASSLLGLAGHNEQFFGPGTRLTVL.

The chain employs TRBV6-1 and TRBJ1-5; TRBD1 aligns across 8 bases. Trimming at V came to 6 bases and at J to 6 bases, leaving 7 bases not matched to a gene. CDR1 is MNHNS, CDR2 SASEGT, per germline. The CDR3 is made up of 14 amino acids. CDR3 amino acids: CASRDGQGGQPQHF. CDR3 bases: TGTGCCAGCAGAGATGGACAGGGTGGTCAGCCCCAGCATTTT.